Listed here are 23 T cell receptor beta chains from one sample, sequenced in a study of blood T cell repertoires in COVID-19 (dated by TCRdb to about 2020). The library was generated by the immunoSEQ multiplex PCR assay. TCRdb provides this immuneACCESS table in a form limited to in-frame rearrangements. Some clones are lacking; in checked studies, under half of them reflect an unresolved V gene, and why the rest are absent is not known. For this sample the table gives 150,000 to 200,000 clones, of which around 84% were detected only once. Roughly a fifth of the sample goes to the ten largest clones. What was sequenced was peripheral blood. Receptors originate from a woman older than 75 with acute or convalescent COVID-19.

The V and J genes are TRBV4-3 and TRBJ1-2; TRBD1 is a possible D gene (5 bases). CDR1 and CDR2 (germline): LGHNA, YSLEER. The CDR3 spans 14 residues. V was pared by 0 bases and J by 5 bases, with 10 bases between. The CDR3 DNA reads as TGCGCCAGCAGCCAAGATACGGGGGGGTATGGCTACACCTTC. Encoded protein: CASSQDTGGYGYTF.

The CDR3 loop is CASSRLRQRFYNEQFF. The CDR3 bases are TGTGCCAGCAGCCGCCTTCGACAGAGATTCTACAATGAGCAGTTCTTC. V and J are TRBV6-8 and TRBJ2-1; a possible D gene is TRBD1 (5 bases). The CDR3 has 16 amino acids. Between the trimmed V and J ends, which lost 6 bases and 3 bases, there was a span of 18 bases. Germline CDR1 reads MNHGY; CDR2 reads SAAAGT.

The CDR3, as DNA: TGTGCCAGCAGCTTAGGATCTGGGACAGGGGCTTCACCCCTCCACTTT. This encodes CASSLGSGTGASPLHF. The genes are TRBV7-9 and TRBJ1-6, with 10 positions matching TRBD1. Per the germline V gene, CDR1 is SEHNR and CDR2 is FQNEAQ (reference sequence). Losses at the gene ends were 1 base for V and 9 bases for J; bases not matched to a gene: 6. This CDR3 has 16 residues.

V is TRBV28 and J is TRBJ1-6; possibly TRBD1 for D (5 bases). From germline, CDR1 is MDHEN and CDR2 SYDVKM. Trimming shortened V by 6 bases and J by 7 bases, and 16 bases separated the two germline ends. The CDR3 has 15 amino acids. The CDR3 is CASRISGALNSPLHF. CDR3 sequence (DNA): TGTGCCAGCAGGATAAGTGGGGCCCTAAATTCACCCCTCCACTTT.

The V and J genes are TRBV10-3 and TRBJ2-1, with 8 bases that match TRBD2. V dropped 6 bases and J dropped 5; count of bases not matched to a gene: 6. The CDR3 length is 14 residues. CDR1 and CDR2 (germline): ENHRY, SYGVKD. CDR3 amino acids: CAISASGSDNEQFF. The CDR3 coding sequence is TGTGCCATCAGCGCCAGCGGGAGCGACAATGAGCAGTTCTTC.

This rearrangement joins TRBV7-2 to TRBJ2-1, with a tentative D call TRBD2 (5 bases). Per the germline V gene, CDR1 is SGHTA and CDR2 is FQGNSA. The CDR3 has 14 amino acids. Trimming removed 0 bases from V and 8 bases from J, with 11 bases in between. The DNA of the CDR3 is TGTGCCAGCAGCTTAGCTCGCACTAGGGATGAGCAGTTCTTC. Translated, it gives CASSLARTRDEQFF.

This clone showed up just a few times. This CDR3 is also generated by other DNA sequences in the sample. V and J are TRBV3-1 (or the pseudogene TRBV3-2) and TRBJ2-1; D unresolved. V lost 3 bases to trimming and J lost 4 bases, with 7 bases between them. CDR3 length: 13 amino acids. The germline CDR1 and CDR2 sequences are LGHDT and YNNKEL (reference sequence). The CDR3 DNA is TGTGCCAGCAGCCAGACTCAATACAATGAGCAGTTCTTC. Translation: CASSQTQYNEQFF.

The CDR3 nucleotides read TGTGCCAGCAGTTTGTCCCCAATCAGGGCCTGGGGCGAGCAGTACTTC. It yields the protein CASSLSPIRAWGEQYF. V is TRBV28 and J is TRBJ2-7, with D perhaps TRBD1 (5 bases). Germline-derived CDR1 and CDR2 are MDHEN and SYDVKM. V was cut by 3 bases and J by 6 bases, with 21 bases left in between. This CDR3 spans 16 amino acids.

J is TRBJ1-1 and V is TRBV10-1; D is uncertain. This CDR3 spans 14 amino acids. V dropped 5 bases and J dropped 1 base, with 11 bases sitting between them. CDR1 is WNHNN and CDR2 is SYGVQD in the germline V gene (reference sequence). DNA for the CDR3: TGCGCCAGCAGTTTGGCCGCGGGGAACACTGAAGCTTTCTTT. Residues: CASSLAAGNTEAFF.

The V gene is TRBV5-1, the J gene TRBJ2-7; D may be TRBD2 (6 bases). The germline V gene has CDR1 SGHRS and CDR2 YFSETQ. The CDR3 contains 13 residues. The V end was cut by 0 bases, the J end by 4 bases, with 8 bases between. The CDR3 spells CASSLAGRYEQYF. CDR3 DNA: TGCGCCAGCAGCTTGGCAGGGAGGTACGAGCAGTACTTC. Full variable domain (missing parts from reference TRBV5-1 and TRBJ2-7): KAGVTQTPRYLIKTRGQQVTLSCSPISGHRSVSWYQQTPGQGLQFLFEYFSETQRNKGNFPGRFSGRQFSNSRSEMNVSTLELGDSALYLCASSLAGRYEQYFGPGTRLTVT.

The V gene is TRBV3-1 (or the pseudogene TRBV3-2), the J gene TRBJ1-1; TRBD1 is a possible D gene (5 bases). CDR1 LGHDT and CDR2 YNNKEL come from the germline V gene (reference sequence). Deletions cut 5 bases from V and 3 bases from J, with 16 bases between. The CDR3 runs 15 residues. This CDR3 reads CASSLGGVMDTEAFF. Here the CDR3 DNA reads TGTGCCAGCAGCTTGGGGGGAGTAATGGACACTGAAGCTTTCTTT.

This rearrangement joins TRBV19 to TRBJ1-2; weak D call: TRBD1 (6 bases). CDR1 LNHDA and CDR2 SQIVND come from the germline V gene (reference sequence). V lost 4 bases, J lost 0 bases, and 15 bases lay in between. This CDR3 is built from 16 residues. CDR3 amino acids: CASSTSTGVTNYGYTF. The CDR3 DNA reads TGTGCCAGTAGTACCTCGACAGGAGTAACTAACTATGGCTACACCTTC.

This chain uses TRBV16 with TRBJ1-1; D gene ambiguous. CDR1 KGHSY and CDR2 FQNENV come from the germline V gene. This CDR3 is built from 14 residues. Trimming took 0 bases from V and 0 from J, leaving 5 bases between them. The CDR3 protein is CASSQSTLNTEAFF. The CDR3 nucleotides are TGTGCCAGCAGCCAATCCACTCTGAACACTGAAGCTTTCTTT.

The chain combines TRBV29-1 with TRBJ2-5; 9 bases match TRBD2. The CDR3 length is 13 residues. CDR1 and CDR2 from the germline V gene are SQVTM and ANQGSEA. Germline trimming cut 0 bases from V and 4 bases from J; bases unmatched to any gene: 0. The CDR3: CSVEELAGETQYF. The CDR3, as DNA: TGCAGCGTTGAAGAACTAGCGGGAGAGACCCAGTACTTC.

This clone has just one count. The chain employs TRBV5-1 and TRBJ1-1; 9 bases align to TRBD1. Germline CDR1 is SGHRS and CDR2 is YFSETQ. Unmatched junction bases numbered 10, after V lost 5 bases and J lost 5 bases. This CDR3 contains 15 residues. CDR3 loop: CASRRNYRGPTEAFF. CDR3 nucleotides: TGCGCCAGCAGGCGAAACTACAGGGGGCCTACTGAAGCTTTCTTT.

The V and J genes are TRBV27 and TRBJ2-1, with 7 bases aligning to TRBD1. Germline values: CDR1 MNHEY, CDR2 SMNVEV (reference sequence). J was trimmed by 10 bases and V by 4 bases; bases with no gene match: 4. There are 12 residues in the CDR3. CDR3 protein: CASSSTGKEQFF. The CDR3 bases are TGTGCCAGCAGTTCGACAGGGAAGGAGCAGTTCTTC.

CDR3 region: CASSITSGRAGEQFF. In DNA form, the CDR3 reads TGTGCCAGCAGTATCACTAGCGGGAGGGCCGGAGAGCAGTTCTTC. The chain has TRBV6-5 and TRBJ2-1; TRBD2 agrees at 13 bases. CDR3 size: 15 residues. Per the germline V gene, CDR1 is MNHEY and CDR2 is SVGAGI. V lost 5 bases to trimming and J lost 10 bases; unmatched junction nucleotides: 8.

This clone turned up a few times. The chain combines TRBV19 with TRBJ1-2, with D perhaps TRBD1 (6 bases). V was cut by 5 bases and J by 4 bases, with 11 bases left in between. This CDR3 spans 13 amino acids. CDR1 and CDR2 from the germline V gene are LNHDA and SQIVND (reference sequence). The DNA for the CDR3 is TGTGCCAGTAGTCCTGACAGGTTCTATGGCTACACCTTC. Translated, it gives CASSPDRFYGYTF.

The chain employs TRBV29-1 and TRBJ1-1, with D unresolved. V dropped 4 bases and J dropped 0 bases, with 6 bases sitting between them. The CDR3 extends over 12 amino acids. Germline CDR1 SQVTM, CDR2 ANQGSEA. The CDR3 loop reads CSVGTMNTEAFF. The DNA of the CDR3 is TGCAGCGTTGGAACAATGAACACTGAAGCTTTCTTT.

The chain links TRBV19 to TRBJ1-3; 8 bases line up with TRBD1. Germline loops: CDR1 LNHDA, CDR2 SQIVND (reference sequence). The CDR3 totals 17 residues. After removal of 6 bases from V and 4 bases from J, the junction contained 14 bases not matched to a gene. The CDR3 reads CASRLSGQGLLGNTIYF. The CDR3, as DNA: TGTGCCAGTAGATTGAGCGGACAGGGCTTATTGGGAAACACCATATATTTT.

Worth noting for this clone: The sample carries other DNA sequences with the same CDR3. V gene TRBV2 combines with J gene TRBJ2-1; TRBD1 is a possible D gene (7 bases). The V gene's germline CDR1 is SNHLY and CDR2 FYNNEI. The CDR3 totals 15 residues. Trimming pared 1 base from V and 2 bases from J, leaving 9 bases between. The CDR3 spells CASSEGRGAYNEQFF. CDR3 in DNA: TGTGCCAGCAGTGAAGGCAGGGGGGCCTACAATGAGCAGTTCTTC.

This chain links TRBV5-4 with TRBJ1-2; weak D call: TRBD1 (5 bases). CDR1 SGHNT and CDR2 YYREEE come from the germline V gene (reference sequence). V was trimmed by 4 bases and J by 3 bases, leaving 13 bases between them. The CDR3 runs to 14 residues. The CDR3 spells CASSQARGDYGYTF. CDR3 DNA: TGTGCCAGCAGCCAGGCCCGGGGGGACTATGGCTACACCTTC. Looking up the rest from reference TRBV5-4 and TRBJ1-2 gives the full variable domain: ETGVTQSPTHLIKTRGQQVTLRCSSQSGHNTVSWYQQALGQGPQFIFQYYREEENGRGNFPPRFSGLQFPNYSSELNVNALELDDSALYLCASSQARGDYGYTFGSGTRLTVV.

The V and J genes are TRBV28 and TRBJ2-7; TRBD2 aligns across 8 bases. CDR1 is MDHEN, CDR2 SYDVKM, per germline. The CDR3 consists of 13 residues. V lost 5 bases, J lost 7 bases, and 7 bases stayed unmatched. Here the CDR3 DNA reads TGTGCCAGCAGTCGACCCCCGGGAGGGGAGCAGTACTTC. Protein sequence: CASSRPPGGEQYF.